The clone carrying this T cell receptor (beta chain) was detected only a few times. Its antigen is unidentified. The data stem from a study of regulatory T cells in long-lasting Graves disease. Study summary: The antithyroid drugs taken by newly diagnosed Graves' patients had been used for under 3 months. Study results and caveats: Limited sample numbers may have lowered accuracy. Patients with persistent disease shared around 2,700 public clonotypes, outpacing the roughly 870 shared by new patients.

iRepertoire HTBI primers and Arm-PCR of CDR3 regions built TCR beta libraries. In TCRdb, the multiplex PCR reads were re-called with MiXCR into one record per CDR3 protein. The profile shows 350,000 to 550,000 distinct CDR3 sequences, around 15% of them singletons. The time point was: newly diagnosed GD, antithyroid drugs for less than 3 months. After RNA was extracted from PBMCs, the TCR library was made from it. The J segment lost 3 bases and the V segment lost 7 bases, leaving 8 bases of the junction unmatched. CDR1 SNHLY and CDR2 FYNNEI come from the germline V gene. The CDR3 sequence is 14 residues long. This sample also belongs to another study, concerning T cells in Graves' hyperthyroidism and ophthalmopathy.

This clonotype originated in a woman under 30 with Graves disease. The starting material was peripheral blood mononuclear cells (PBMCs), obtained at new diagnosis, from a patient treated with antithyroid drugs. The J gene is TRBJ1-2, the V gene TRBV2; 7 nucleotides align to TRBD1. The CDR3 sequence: CASKRDRTYYGYTF. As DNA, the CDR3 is TGTGCCAGCAAAAGGGACAGAACCTACTATGGCTACACCTTC.